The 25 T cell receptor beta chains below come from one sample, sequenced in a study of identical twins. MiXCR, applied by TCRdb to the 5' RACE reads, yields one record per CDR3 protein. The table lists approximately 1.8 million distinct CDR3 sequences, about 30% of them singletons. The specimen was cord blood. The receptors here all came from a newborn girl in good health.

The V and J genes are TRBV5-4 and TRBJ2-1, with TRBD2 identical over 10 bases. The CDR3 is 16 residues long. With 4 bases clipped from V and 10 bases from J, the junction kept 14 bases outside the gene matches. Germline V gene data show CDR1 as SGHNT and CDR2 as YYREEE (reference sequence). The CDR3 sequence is CASSPYFSGGHYEQFF. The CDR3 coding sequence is TGTGCCAGCAGCCCTTATTTTAGCGGGGGGCACTACGAGCAGTTCTTC.

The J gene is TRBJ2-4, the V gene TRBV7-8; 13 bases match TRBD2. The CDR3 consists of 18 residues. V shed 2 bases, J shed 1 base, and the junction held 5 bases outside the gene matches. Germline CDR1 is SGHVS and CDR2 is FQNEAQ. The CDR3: CASSLRRTSGGAKNIQYF. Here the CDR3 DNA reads TGTGCCAGCAGCTTACGACGGACTAGCGGGGGTGCCAAAAACATTCAGTACTTC.

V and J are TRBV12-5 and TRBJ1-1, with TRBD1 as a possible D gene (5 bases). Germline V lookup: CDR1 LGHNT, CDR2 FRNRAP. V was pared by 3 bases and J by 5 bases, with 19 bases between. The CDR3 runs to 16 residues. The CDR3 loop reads CASGFPAPGGATEAFF. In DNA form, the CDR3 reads TGTGCTAGTGGTTTCCCTGCCCCGGGAGGGGCAACTGAAGCTTTCTTT.

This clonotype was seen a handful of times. The CDR3 nucleotides are TGCAGCACTAGGACAGGCAATCAGCCCCAGCATTTT. The encoded protein is CSTRTGNQPQHF. The chain links TRBV29-1 to TRBJ1-5; D is possibly TRBD1 (6 bases). The CDR3 loop spans 12 amino acids. The V and J ends lost 8 bases and 2 bases respectively, with 10 bases between them. Germline-derived CDR1 and CDR2 are SQVTM and ANQGSEA.

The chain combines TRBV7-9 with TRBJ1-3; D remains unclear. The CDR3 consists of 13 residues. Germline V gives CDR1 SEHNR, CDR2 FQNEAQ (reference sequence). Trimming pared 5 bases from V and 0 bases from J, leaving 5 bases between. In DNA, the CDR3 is TGTGCCAGCAGCGCCCCCTCTGGAAACACCATATATTTT. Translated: CASSAPSGNTIYF. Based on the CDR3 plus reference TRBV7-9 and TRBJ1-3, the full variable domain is DTGVSQNPRHKITKRGQNVTFRCDPISEHNRLYWYRQTLGQGPEFLTYFQNEAQLEKSRLLSDRFSAERPKGSFSTLEIQRTEQGDSAMYLCASSAPSGNTIYFGEGSWLTVV.

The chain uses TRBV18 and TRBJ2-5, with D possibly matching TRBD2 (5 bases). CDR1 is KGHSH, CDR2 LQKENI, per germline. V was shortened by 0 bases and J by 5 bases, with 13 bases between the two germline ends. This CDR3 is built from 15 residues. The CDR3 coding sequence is TGTGCCAGCTCACCACCGGTGTCTGGGGAGGAGACCCAGTACTTC. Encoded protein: CASSPPVSGEETQYF.

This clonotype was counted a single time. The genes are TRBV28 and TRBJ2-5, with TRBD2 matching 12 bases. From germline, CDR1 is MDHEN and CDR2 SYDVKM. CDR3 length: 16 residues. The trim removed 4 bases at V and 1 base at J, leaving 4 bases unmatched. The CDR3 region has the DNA TGTGCCAGCAGTTGGACTAGCGGGATTACCCAAGAGACCCAGTACTTC. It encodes CASSWTSGITQETQYF.

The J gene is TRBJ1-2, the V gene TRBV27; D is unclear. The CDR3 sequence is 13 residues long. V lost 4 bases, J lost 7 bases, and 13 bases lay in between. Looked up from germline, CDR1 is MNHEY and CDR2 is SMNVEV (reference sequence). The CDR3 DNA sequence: TGTGCCAGCAGTTGCCTAGGGTCTCTTGGCTACACCTTC. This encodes CASSCLGSLGYTF.

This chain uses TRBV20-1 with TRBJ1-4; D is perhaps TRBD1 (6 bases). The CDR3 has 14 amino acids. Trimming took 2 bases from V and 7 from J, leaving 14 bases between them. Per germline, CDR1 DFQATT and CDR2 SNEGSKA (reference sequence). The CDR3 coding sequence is TGCAGTGCTAGATTTGGGGGCTTGGGTGAAAAACTGTTTTTT. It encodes CSARFGGLGEKLFF.

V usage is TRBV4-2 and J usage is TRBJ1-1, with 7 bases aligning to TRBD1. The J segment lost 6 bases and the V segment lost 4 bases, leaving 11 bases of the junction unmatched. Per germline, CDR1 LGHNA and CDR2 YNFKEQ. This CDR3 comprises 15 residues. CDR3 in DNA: TGTGCCAGCAGCCCAGCGGGGGAGGGGGCCCCTGAAGCTTTCTTT. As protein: CASSPAGEGAPEAFF.

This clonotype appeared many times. CDR3 sequence: CASSQGWNTGELFF. The CDR3, as DNA: TGTGCCAGCAGCCAGGGTTGGAACACCGGGGAGCTGTTTTTT. The gene calls are TRBV2 and TRBJ2-2; a possible D gene is TRBD1 (5 bases). Trimming took 6 bases from V and 1 from J, leaving 9 bases between them. The CDR3 contains 14 residues. Per germline, CDR1 SNHLY and CDR2 FYNNEI.

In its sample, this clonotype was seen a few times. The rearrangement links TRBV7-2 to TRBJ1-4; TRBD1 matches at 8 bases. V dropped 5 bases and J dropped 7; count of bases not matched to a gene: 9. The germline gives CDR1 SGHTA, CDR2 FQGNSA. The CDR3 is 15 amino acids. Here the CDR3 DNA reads TGTGCCAGCAGCCGACAGGGGATGGATAGTGAAAAACTGTTTTTT. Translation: CASSRQGMDSEKLFF.

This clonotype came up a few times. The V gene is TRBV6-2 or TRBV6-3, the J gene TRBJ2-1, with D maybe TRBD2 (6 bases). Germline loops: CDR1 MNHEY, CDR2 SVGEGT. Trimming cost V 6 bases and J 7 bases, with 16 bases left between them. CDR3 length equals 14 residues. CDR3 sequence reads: CASSPTRTRNEQFF. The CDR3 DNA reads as TGTGCCAGCAGCCCGACTAGAACTCGAAATGAGCAGTTCTTC.

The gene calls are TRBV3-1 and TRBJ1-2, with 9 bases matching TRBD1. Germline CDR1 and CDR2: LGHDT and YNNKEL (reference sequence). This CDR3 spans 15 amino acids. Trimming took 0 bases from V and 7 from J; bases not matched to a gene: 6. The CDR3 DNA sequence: TGTGCCAGCAGCCAAGATTACGGACAGGGGAGTGGCTACACCTTC. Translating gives CASSQDYGQGSGYTF. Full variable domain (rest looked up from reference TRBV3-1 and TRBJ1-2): DTAVSQTPKYLVTQMGNDKSIKCEQNLGHDTMYWYKQDSKKFLKIMFSYNNKELIINETVPNRFSPKSPDKAHLNLHINSLELGDSAVYFCASSQDYGQGSGYTFGSGTRLTVV.

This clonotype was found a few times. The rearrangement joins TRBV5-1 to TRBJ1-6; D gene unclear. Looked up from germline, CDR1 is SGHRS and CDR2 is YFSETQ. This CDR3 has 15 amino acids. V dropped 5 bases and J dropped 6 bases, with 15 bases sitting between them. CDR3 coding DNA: TGCGCCAGCAGATCCTCGGGGTCCCTTAATTCACCCCTCCACTTT. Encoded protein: CASRSSGSLNSPLHF.

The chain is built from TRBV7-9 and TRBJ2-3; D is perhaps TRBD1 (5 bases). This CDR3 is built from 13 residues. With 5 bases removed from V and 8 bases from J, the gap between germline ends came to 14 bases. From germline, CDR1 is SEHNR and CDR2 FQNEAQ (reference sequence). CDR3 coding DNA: TGTGCCAGCAGCGCCGCGACAGCTTCTACGCAGTATTTT. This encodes CASSAATASTQYF.

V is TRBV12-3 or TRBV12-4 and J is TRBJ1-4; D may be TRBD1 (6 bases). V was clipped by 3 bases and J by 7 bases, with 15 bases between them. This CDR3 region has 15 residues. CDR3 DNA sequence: TGTGCCAGCAGTTTGCGGAGGGGGTACGGTGAAAAACTGTTTTTT. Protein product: CASSLRRGYGEKLFF.

The CDR3 sequence is CASTKAGAEETQFF. The CDR3 DNA follows: TGTGCCAGTACCAAAGCGGGAGCGGAGGAGACCCAGTTCTTC. This sequence joins TRBV5-5 and TRBJ2-5; TRBD2 matches 8 bases. Matching the DNA end better, TRBJ2-1 makes the J call doubtful. Germline V CDR1 and CDR2: SGHKS, YYEKEE (reference sequence). The CDR3 runs to 14 residues.

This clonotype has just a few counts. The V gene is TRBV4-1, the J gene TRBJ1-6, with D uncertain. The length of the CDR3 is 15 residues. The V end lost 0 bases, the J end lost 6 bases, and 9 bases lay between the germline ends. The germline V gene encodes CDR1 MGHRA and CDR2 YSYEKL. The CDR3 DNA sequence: TGCGCCAGCAGCCAAGATGTGTCAGTTAATTCACCCCTCCACTTT. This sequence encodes CASSQDVSVNSPLHF.

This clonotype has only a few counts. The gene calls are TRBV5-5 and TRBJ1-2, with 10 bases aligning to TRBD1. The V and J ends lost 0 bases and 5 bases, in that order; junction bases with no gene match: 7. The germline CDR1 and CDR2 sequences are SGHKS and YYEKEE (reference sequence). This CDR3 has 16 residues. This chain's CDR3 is CASSLAGTGERYGYTF. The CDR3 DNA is TGTGCCAGCAGCTTGGCCGGGACAGGGGAGAGGTATGGCTACACCTTC. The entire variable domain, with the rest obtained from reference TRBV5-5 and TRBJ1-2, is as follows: DAGVTQSPTHLIKTRGQQVTLRCSPISGHKSVSWYQQVLGQGPQFIFQYYEKEERGRGNFPDRFSARQFPNYSSELNVNALLLGDSALYLCASSLAGTGERYGYTFGSGTRLTVV.

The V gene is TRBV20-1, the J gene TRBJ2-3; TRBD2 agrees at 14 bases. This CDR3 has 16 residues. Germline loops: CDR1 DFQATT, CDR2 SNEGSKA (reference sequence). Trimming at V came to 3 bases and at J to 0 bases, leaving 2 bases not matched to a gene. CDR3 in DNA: TGCAGTGCTAGTAGACTAGCGGGAGGGAGCACAGATACGCAGTATTTT. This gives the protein CSASRLAGGSTDTQYF.

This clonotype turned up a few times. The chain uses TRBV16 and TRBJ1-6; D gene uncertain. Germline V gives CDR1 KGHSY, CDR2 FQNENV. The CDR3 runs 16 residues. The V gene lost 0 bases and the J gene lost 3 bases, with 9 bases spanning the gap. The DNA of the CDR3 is TGTGCCAGCAGCCAATCAAGGCTTTTCTATAATTCACCCCTCCACTTT. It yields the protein CASSQSRLFYNSPLHF.

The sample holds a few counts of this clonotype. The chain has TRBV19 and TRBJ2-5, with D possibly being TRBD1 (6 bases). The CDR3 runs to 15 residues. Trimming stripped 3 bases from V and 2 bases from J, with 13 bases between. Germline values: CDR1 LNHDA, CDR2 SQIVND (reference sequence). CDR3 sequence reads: CASSMGTGIQETQYF. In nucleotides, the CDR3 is TGTGCCAGTAGTATGGGTACAGGGATTCAAGAGACCCAGTACTTC.

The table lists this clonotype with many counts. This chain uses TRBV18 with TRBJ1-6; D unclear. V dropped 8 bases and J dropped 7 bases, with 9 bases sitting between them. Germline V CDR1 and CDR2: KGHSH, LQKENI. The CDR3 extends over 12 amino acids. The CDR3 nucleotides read TGTGCCAGCAGTCCCGGCAATTCACCCCTCCACTTT. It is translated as CASSPGNSPLHF.

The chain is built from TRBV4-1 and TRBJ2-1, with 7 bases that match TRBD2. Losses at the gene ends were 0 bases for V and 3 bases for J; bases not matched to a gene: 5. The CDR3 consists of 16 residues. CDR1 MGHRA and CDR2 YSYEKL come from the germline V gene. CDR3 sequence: CASSQELASNYNEQFF. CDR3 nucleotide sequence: TGCGCCAGCAGCCAAGAACTAGCGAGCAACTACAATGAGCAGTTCTTC.